The clone carrying this T cell receptor (beta chain) was detected only a few times. Its antigen is currently unknown. The CDR3 has 15 residues. Germline V gene lookup returns CDR1 DFQATT and CDR2 SNEGSKA (reference sequence). Trimming removed 3 bases at V and 5 bases at J, with 18 bases between. This specimen comes from a study of T cells in Graves' hyperthyroidism and ophthalmopathy. Findings and caveats of the study: Most expanded thyroid clonotypes above 0.001 also appeared in blood. Using 13 V-J features, a model discriminated ophthalmopathy from stable hyperthyroidism.

Researchers amplified the TCR beta CDR3 regions from RNA transcripts. The HTBI primer set drove a first-round RT-PCR of the TCR CDR3. TCRdb ran MiXCR on the multiplex PCR reads and lists one entry per CDR3 protein. The table includes approximately 600,000 distinct CDR3 sequences, around 21% detected once. It was uncontrolled infection, other autoimmune disease, pregnancy or lactation that excluded patients. Clinicians diagnosed patients from clinical symptoms, serum thyroxine and TRAb, thyroid ultrasound and orbital computed tomography. The sequenced material came from blood. This TCR derives from a man aged 25-40 years with Graves' ophthalmopathy. The chain couples TRBV20-1 to TRBJ2-3; possibly TRBD2 for D (6 bases). The CDR3 sequence: CSARTGTLSKDTQYF. The CDR3 DNA sequence: TGCAGTGCTAGGACCGGGACTCTGAGTAAAGATACGCAGTATTTT.